This entry describes one T cell receptor (beta chain). The antigen remains unidentified. This PCR relied on a set of 60 Vbeta primers and 13 Jbeta primers. Here immunoSEQ multiplex PCR was the method, and the copy in TCRdb shows in-frame clones only, minus some. The table has approximately 170,000 clones, 81% seen once; the top ten hold 1.3%. The data stem from a study of cytomegalovirus exposure and HLA in healthy donors. Study-level points and caveats: Earlier analysis looked at TCR beta V segments, and most were productive about 87% or about 30% of the time.

The sequencing sample was made of PBMCs. This TCR came from a middle-aged man in good health and CMV-seropositive.

The DNA for the CDR3 is TGTGCCAGCAGTTATACCGGGACAGGGGGCAATGAGCAGTTCTTC. This encodes CASSYTGTGGNEQFF. V gene TRBV7-2 combines with J gene TRBJ2-1; 11 bases align to TRBD1. This CDR3 has 15 residues. Trimming at V came to 6 bases and at J to 6 bases, leaving 7 bases not matched to a gene. Germline CDR1 SGHTA, CDR2 FQGNSA. Combining the CDR3 with reference TRBV7-2 and TRBJ2-1 gives the whole variable domain GAGVSQSPSNKVTEKGKDVELRCDPISGHTALYWYRQSLGQGLEFLIYFQGNSAPDKSGLPSDRFSAERTGGSVSTLTIQRTQQEDSAVYLCASSYTGTGGNEQFFGPGTRLTVL.